These 23 T cell receptor beta chains were all obtained from the same sample, sequenced in a study of blood T cell repertoires in COVID-19. Generated by immunoSEQ multiplex PCR, the TCRdb table keeps only in-frame clones and is missing some. This table has about 90,000 clones, about nine tenths appearing once. Material for sequencing was peripheral blood. Receptors originate from a male donor with acute or convalescent COVID-19.

This chain joins TRBV7-2 and TRBJ2-3, with 9 bases lining up with TRBD2. Germline loops: CDR1 SGHTA, CDR2 FQGNSA. There are 15 residues in the CDR3. Trimming at V came to 5 bases and at J to 6 bases, leaving 9 bases not matched to a gene. The CDR3 loop is CASSPYTAGGDTQYF. The CDR3 DNA sequence: TGTGCCAGCAGCCCCTATACGGCGGGGGGGGATACGCAGTATTTT.

The rearrangement joins TRBV4-1 to TRBJ1-1; D remains ambiguous. The CDR3 runs 14 residues. Trimming shortened V by 8 bases and J by 0 bases, and 13 bases separated the two germline ends. CDR1 is MGHRA and CDR2 is YSYEKL in the germline V gene. The CDR3 is CASAGMTLNTEAFF. The DNA of the CDR3 is TGCGCCAGCGCGGGCATGACCCTGAACACTGAAGCTTTCTTT.

The CDR3 sequence: CASSLGSTNYGYTF. The DNA of the CDR3 is TGTGCCAGCAGCTTGGGGTCCACAAACTATGGCTACACCTTC. J is TRBJ1-2 and V is TRBV5-4; no reliable D call. V was clipped by 0 bases and J by 2 bases, with 8 bases between them. Germline lookup yields CDR1 SGHNT and CDR2 YYREEE (reference sequence). The CDR3 is made up of 14 amino acids.

The chain employs TRBV5-1 and TRBJ1-4, with TRBD1 identical over 8 bases. CDR1 and CDR2 (germline): SGHRS, YFSETQ. CDR3 length equals 14 residues. With V trimmed by 5 bases and J by 3 bases, 3 bases remained unmatched. DNA of the CDR3: TGCGCCAGCAGGGGGACAGGAGCTAATGAAAAACTGTTTTTT. It translates to CASRGTGANEKLFF.

The chain uses TRBV7-9 and TRBJ2-3, with 10 nucleotides matching TRBD2. Losses at the gene ends were 6 bases for V and 2 bases for J; bases not matched to a gene: 8. CDR3 length equals 16 residues. Germline V gene lookup returns CDR1 SEHNR and CDR2 FQNEAQ (reference sequence). The CDR3 reads CASRPELAGITDTQYF. The CDR3 nucleotides are TGTGCCAGCAGGCCTGAACTAGCGGGGATCACAGATACGCAGTATTTT.

This sequence joins TRBV2 and TRBJ2-1; 10 positions agree with TRBD2. This CDR3 is built from 14 residues. CDR1 and CDR2 from the germline V gene are SNHLY and FYNNEI. Trimming took 9 bases from V and 6 from J; bases not matched to a gene: 8. The CDR3 here is CARGGTSASNEQFF. CDR3 in DNA: TGTGCCAGGGGAGGGACTAGCGCCTCCAATGAGCAGTTCTTC.

V gene TRBV5-8 combines with J gene TRBJ1-2; D might be TRBD1 (5 bases). V lost 1 base, J lost 6 bases, and 10 bases lay in between. The CDR3 runs 13 residues. Per germline, CDR1 SGHTS and CDR2 YDEGEE. CDR3 region: CASSLFRTNGYTF. CDR3 coding DNA: TGTGCCAGCAGCTTGTTCCGGACAAATGGCTACACCTTC.

The rearrangement joins TRBV14 to TRBJ1-2; D is unresolved. The V end was cut by 1 base, the J end by 4 bases, with 7 bases between. Per the germline V gene, CDR1 is SGHDN and CDR2 is FVKESK. CDR3 length equals 13 residues. The DNA for the CDR3 is TGTGCCAGCAGCCAAGTGGGCAGCTATGGCTACACCTTC. Its protein product is CASSQVGSYGYTF.

This chain joins TRBV6-5 and TRBJ1-2; TRBD1 matches at 8 bases. The germline V gene has CDR1 MNHEY and CDR2 SVGAGI. This CDR3 region has 15 residues. V trimming: 5 bases; J trimming: 4 bases; junction bases outside the gene matches: 9. Here the CDR3 reads CASSRRLDRGYGYTF. CDR3 nucleotide sequence: TGTGCCAGCAGTCGTAGACTTGACAGGGGCTATGGCTACACCTTC.

J is TRBJ2-7 and V is TRBV6-5, with TRBD2 as a possible D gene (6 bases). This CDR3 spans 12 amino acids. CDR1 is MNHEY, CDR2 SVGAGI, per germline. Deletions cut 5 bases from V and 5 bases from J, with 10 bases between. As DNA, the CDR3 is TGTGCCAGCAGTAGCGGGCCGGACGAGCAGTACTTC. Protein sequence: CASSSGPDEQYF.

The rearrangement uses TRBV4-2 and TRBJ2-1; 10 nucleotides line up with TRBD2. Germline V gene sequence: CDR1 LGHNA, CDR2 YNFKEQ. The J segment lost 4 bases and the V segment lost 0 bases, leaving 6 bases of the junction unmatched. There are 17 residues in the CDR3. The DNA for the CDR3 is TGTGCCAGCAGCCAAGATTCGTCACTAGCGGGGTACAATGAGCAGTTCTTC. It encodes CASSQDSSLAGYNEQFF.

The V gene is TRBV18, the J gene TRBJ1-1, with D possibly being TRBD1 (6 bases). The CDR3 covers 14 residues. From germline, CDR1 is KGHSH and CDR2 LQKENI. With 2 bases removed from V and 4 bases from J, the gap between germline ends came to 11 bases. The CDR3 loop reads CASSPSGVGTEAFF. CDR3 sequence (DNA): TGTGCCAGCTCACCATCAGGGGTGGGCACTGAAGCTTTCTTT.

CDR3 region: CASSPKSGYTF. CDR3 in DNA: TGTGCCAGCTCGCCCAAGAGTGGCTACACCTTC. The chain carries TRBV18 and TRBJ1-2; D ambiguous. The CDR3 has 11 residues. Germline V gives CDR1 KGHSH, CDR2 LQKENI. With 6 bases removed from V and 7 bases from J, the gap between germline ends came to 9 bases.

This chain connects TRBV19 to TRBJ1-4, with TRBD1 matching 7 bases. Per the germline V gene, CDR1 is LNHDA and CDR2 is SQIVND (reference sequence). J lost 7 bases, V lost 10 bases, and 12 bases had no gene match. The CDR3 contains 14 residues. The CDR3 protein is CATLMTGPGEKLFF. The CDR3 DNA follows: TGTGCCACCTTGATGACAGGGCCGGGTGAAAAACTGTTTTTT.

The J gene is TRBJ2-1, the V gene TRBV10-3; possibly TRBD2 for D (6 bases). Germline-derived CDR1 and CDR2 are ENHRY and SYGVKD. The V gene lost 2 bases and the J gene lost 6 bases, with 14 bases spanning the gap. This CDR3 has 15 residues. In DNA, the CDR3 is TGTGCCATCAGTGAGCCGGGACTTTCACCCAATGAGCAGTTCTTC. Protein product: CAISEPGLSPNEQFF.

The J gene is TRBJ2-2, the V gene TRBV6-4, with 9 nucleotides matching TRBD2. Germline V gene data show CDR1 as MRHNA and CDR2 as SNTAGT. The CDR3 spans 15 residues. After removal of 6 bases from V and 3 bases from J, the junction contained 5 bases not matched to a gene. The CDR3 region is CASRVLAGDTGELFF. Written as DNA, the CDR3 is TGTGCCAGCAGAGTACTAGCGGGCGACACCGGGGAGCTGTTTTTT.

The rearrangement joins TRBV7-2 to TRBJ2-1; possible D gene TRBD2, 6 bases. The ends were cut back, 1 base at V and 7 bases at J, with 14 bases in the middle. The CDR3 is made up of 15 amino acids. CDR1 is SGHTA, CDR2 FQGNSA, per germline. CDR3 residues: CASSLGAGKVNEQFF. The CDR3 DNA is TGTGCCAGCAGCTTAGGGGCGGGGAAGGTAAATGAGCAGTTCTTC.

The V gene is TRBV7-9, the J gene TRBJ1-4; D unresolved. There are 13 residues in the CDR3. Trimming removed 1 base from V and 7 bases from J, with 7 bases in between. Per the germline V gene, CDR1 is SEHNR and CDR2 is FQNEAQ (reference sequence). This chain's CDR3 is CASSLGEAEKLFF. The CDR3 DNA follows: TGTGCCAGCAGCTTAGGCGAGGCTGAAAAACTGTTTTTT.

In nucleotides, the CDR3 is TGTGCCAGCAGCTTGGTAGGGGGCCCGGCCAATTCACCCCTCCACTTT. Residues: CASSLVGGPANSPLHF. The rearrangement links TRBV5-6 to TRBJ1-6; TRBD1 matches 7 bases. The CDR3 sequence is 16 residues long. In germline, CDR1 is SGHDT, CDR2 YYEEEE. V shed 0 bases and J 7 bases; nucleotides not matched to a gene: 7.

This clone was detected once. This chain links TRBV21-1 with TRBJ1-2; TRBD1 is the table's D call and was not checked against the DNA. TRBV21-1 is listed as a pseudogene. The CDR3 extends over 15 amino acids. As DNA, the CDR3 is TGTGCCAGCAGCAGGGACCAGACAGGTCGCTATGGCTACACCTTC. This codes for CASSRDQTGRYGYTF.

The genes are TRBV4-2 and TRBJ1-2; D not certain. Deletions cut 0 bases from V and 2 bases from J, with 10 bases between. This CDR3 region has 15 residues. CDR1 and CDR2 from the germline V gene are LGHNA and YNFKEQ. The CDR3 reads CASSQDPGINYGYTF. The CDR3, as DNA: TGTGCCAGCAGCCAAGATCCGGGAATCAACTATGGCTACACCTTC.

The chain carries TRBV10-3 and TRBJ2-7; TRBD1 matches at 8 bases. In germline, CDR1 is ENHRY, CDR2 SYGVKD. CDR3 length: 14 residues. Trimming at V came to 10 bases and at J to 6 bases, leaving 14 bases not matched to a gene. Written as DNA, the CDR3 is TGTGCCACGAGCCTTGGTGGACAGGGCGGCGAGCAGTACTTC. This encodes CATSLGGQGGEQYF.

The chain employs TRBV7-9 and TRBJ2-7; TRBD1 agrees at 7 bases. The germline V gene encodes CDR1 SEHNR and CDR2 FQNEAQ (reference sequence). The CDR3 runs 13 residues. Germline trimming cut 6 bases from V and 5 bases from J; bases unmatched to any gene: 7. CDR3 nucleotides: TGTGCCAGCAGAGGGGGACAGTCCGACGAGCAGTACTTC. Translating it yields CASRGGQSDEQYF.